A single sample gave rise to the 18 T cell receptor beta chains below, sequenced in a study of T cell responses to AZD1222 COVID-19 vaccine. Profiled with immunoSEQ multiplex PCR; TCRdb holds only in-frame clones, not every one. The data contain some 120,000 clones, less than 95% of them singletons. Sequencing used peripheral blood, obtained on day 0 of AZD1222 vaccination. The origin of the receptors is an adult in good health.

The J gene is TRBJ2-1, the V gene TRBV7-6; 10 nucleotides agree with TRBD2. The trim removed 2 bases at V and 0 bases at J, leaving 7 bases unmatched. CDR3 length: 18 residues. CDR1 is SGHVS and CDR2 is FNYEAQ in the germline V gene. In DNA form, the CDR3 reads TGTGCCAGCAGCTTATCAGGCCTAGCGGGAGACTCCTACAATGAGCAGTTCTTC. As protein: CASSLSGLAGDSYNEQFF.

This sequence joins TRBV19 and TRBJ2-1; D ambiguous. The CDR3 spans 15 residues. The V gene's germline CDR1 is LNHDA and CDR2 SQIVND (reference sequence). V was shortened by 4 bases and J by 0 bases, with 10 bases between the two germline ends. In nucleotides, the CDR3 is TGTGCCAGTAGTACTCAGTCGAGCTCCTACAATGAGCAGTTCTTC. Translated: CASSTQSSSYNEQFF. The full variable domain, in which reference TRBV19 and TRBJ2-1 provide the parts outside the CDR3, is DGGITQSPKYLFRKEGQNVTLSCEQNLNHDAMYWYRQDPGQGLRLIYYSQIVNDFQKGDIAEGYSVSREKKESFPLTVTSAQKNPTAFYLCASSTQSSSYNEQFFGPGTRLTVL.

V is TRBV4-3 and J is TRBJ1-3, with 7 bases matching TRBD1. Trimming removed 1 base from V and 0 bases from J; junction bases left unmatched: 9. The germline gives CDR1 LGHNA, CDR2 YSLEER. CDR3 size: 18 residues. CDR3 sequence reads: CASSQGSTGALSGNTIYF. CDR3 DNA sequence: TGCGCCAGCAGCCAAGGTTCCACAGGGGCACTCTCTGGAAACACCATATATTTT.

This sequence joins TRBV27 and TRBJ1-2; tentatively, D is TRBD1 (6 bases). The CDR3 sequence is 13 residues long. Between the trimmed V and J ends, which lost 6 bases and 8 bases, there was a span of 16 bases. Looked up from germline, CDR1 is MNHEY and CDR2 is SMNVEV (reference sequence). The CDR3 DNA is TGTGCCAGCAGCCTGCAGGGGCCGGGGGGCTACACCTTC. Amino acid sequence: CASSLQGPGGYTF.

The CDR3 DNA is TGCGCCAGCAGCCTCCTAGCGCAAGGCCGCTACGAGCAGTACTTC. Its protein product is CASSLLAQGRYEQYF. The gene calls are TRBV5-1 and TRBJ2-7; D perhaps matches TRBD2 (6 bases). With 4 bases removed from V and 3 bases from J, the gap between germline ends came to 17 bases. This CDR3 is built from 15 residues. Germline values: CDR1 SGHRS, CDR2 YFSETQ. The full variable domain, its missing parts supplied by reference TRBV5-1 and TRBJ2-7, is KAGVTQTPRYLIKTRGQQVTLSCSPISGHRSVSWYQQTPGQGLQFLFEYFSETQRNKGNFPGRFSGRQFSNSRSEMNVSTLELGDSALYLCASSLLAQGRYEQYFGPGTRLTVT.

The chain carries TRBV18 and TRBJ2-2; TRBD1 aligns across 7 bases. The CDR3 runs to 15 residues. The trim removed 6 bases at V and 4 bases at J, leaving 8 bases unmatched. CDR1 KGHSH and CDR2 LQKENI come from the germline V gene. The CDR3 DNA reads as TGTGCCAGCTCGCCCCTGGGACAGTCCACCGGGGAGCTGTTTTTT. Residues: CASSPLGQSTGELFF.

This clone was observed a single time. The V call is TRBV10-3, the J call TRBJ2-3, with a possible D match to TRBD2 (6 bases). The V end lost 3 bases, the J end lost 3 bases, and 13 bases lay between the germline ends. Germline CDR1 and CDR2: ENHRY and SYGVKD. This CDR3 contains 15 residues. The DNA of the CDR3 is TGTGCCATCAGTGATCAGTCGGGAGTGACAGATACGCAGTATTTT. Its protein is CAISDQSGVTDTQYF.

The chain couples TRBV2 to TRBJ2-2; TRBD2 might be the D (6 bases). Trimming cost V 6 bases and J 6 bases, with 20 bases left between them. The CDR3 covers 16 residues. CDR1 and CDR2 (germline): SNHLY, FYNNEI. The CDR3 bases are TGTGCCAGCAGCACCCCCGGGGGTTCGGCTTCCGGGGAGCTGTTTTTT. Translation: CASSTPGGSASGELFF.

V usage is TRBV19 and J usage is TRBJ2-2; the match to TRBD2 covers 9 bases. CDR3 length: 15 residues. With V trimmed by 3 bases and J by 6 bases, 5 bases remained unmatched. Germline CDR1 and CDR2: LNHDA and SQIVND (reference sequence). In DNA form, the CDR3 reads TGTGCCAGTAGTATTTTTAGCGGGAGAGCCGGGGAGCTGTTTTTT. Protein: CASSIFSGRAGELFF. Supplemented by reference TRBV19 and TRBJ2-2, the full variable domain reads DGGITQSPKYLFRKEGQNVTLSCEQNLNHDAMYWYRQDPGQGLRLIYYSQIVNDFQKGDIAEGYSVSREKKESFPLTVTSAQKNPTAFYLCASSIFSGRAGELFFGEGSRLTVL.

The rearrangement uses TRBV6-5 and TRBJ2-5; the match to TRBD1 covers 9 bases. Germline-derived CDR1 and CDR2 are MNHEY and SVGAGI. The ends lost 6 bases at V and 3 bases at J; junction bases unmatched: 5. There are 14 residues in the CDR3. The CDR3 DNA follows: TGTGCCAGCAGGCCAAGGGACAGGGAAGAGACCCAGTACTTC. It codes for CASRPRDREETQYF.

The chain employs TRBV28 and TRBJ1-4, with 7 bases matching TRBD1. V lost 8 bases, J lost 7 bases, and 10 bases stayed unmatched. The CDR3 extends over 14 amino acids. The germline CDR1 and CDR2 sequences are MDHEN and SYDVKM. Here the CDR3 reads CASQGGPRSEKLFF. The DNA of the CDR3 is TGTGCCAGCCAGGGGGGGCCAAGGAGTGAAAAACTGTTTTTT.

The chain has TRBV6-4 and TRBJ2-1, with 7 bases fitting TRBD2. With V trimmed by 7 bases and J by 6 bases, 12 bases remained unmatched. The germline CDR1 and CDR2 sequences are MRHNA and SNTAGT. The CDR3 has 15 amino acids. The CDR3: CASTRAGAPFNEQFF. CDR3 DNA: TGTGCCAGCACAAGGGCGGGAGCTCCTTTCAATGAGCAGTTCTTC.

The V call is TRBV3-1 (or the pseudogene TRBV3-2), the J call TRBJ2-7; the match to TRBD2 covers 8 bases. V was pared by 1 base and J by 5 bases, with 4 bases of the junction left unmatched. In germline, CDR1 is LGHDT, CDR2 YNNKEL (reference sequence). There are 14 residues in the CDR3. The CDR3 here is CASSQAGAGDEQYF. The CDR3 DNA reads TGTGCCAGCAGCCAAGCAGGAGCGGGAGACGAGCAGTACTTC.

The genes are TRBV28 and TRBJ2-7; 10 bases are shared with TRBD2. The CDR3 is 15 residues long. Trimming took 3 bases from V and 6 from J; bases not matched to a gene: 8. CDR1 is MDHEN and CDR2 is SYDVKM in the germline V gene. The CDR3 is CASSFVLAGKGEQYF. The CDR3 bases are TGTGCCAGCAGTTTTGTACTAGCGGGAAAGGGCGAGCAGTACTTC.

The chain is built from TRBV28 and TRBJ2-1, with 7 nucleotides matching TRBD2. J was trimmed by 5 bases and V by 4 bases; bases with no gene match: 8. This CDR3 is built from 15 residues. Germline V lookup: CDR1 MDHEN, CDR2 SYDVKM. CDR3 in amino acids: CASSSSGTTDNEQFF. DNA of the CDR3: TGTGCCAGCAGTTCTTCCGGGACTACGGACAATGAGCAGTTCTTC.

This clone was recorded once. CDR3 sequence (DNA): TGTGCCACCGAGTCCGGGGCAGCCAACCAAGAGACCCAGTACTTC. It encodes CATESGAANQETQYF. The V call is TRBV24-1, the J call TRBJ2-5; D assignment may be TRBD1 or TRBD2 (5 bases each). This CDR3 has 15 residues. Germline V gene sequence: CDR1 KGHDR, CDR2 SFDVKD. The V and J ends lost 9 bases and 0 bases respectively, with 16 bases between them.

This CDR3 is CASSQGNNEKLFF. CDR3 nucleotide sequence: TGTGCCAGCAGCCAGGGTAATAATGAAAAACTGTTTTTT. The chain combines TRBV3-1 (or the pseudogene TRBV3-2) with TRBJ1-4, with D unresolved. The V and J ends lost 3 bases and 4 bases respectively, with 6 bases between them. Germline V gene lookup returns CDR1 LGHDT and CDR2 YNNKEL (reference sequence). The CDR3 length is 13 residues.

This rearrangement joins TRBV7-9 to TRBJ2-7, with a tentative D call TRBD1 (6 bases). There are 13 residues in the CDR3. V was trimmed by 2 bases and J by 5 bases, leaving 10 bases between them. The germline CDR1 and CDR2 sequences are SEHNR and FQNEAQ (reference sequence). The CDR3 here is CASSLTTGNEQYF. DNA of the CDR3: TGTGCCAGCAGCTTAACTACAGGGAACGAGCAGTACTTC.